A single sample gave rise to the 2 T cell receptor beta chains below, sequenced in a study of control samples from healthy donors and cancer patients. The table came from immunoSEQ multiplex PCR; TCRdb's copy has only in-frame clones and leaves some out. The sample consists of about 95,000 clones, approximately 86% of them appearing once. Sequenced sample: blood. The receptors were sampled from a man aged 30 to 45 in good health.

J is TRBJ2-2 and V is TRBV24-1, with D unresolved. The CDR3 spans 14 residues. Per the germline V gene, CDR1 is KGHDR and CDR2 is SFDVKD. Trimming cost V 6 bases and J 5 bases, with 12 bases left between them. The CDR3 DNA follows: TGTGCCACCAGTCGGACCGAAGGGACCGGGGAGCTGTTTTTT. Amino acid sequence: CATSRTEGTGELFF.

The chain carries TRBV14 and TRBJ2-1, with D perhaps matching TRBD1 or TRBD2 (6 bases each). V was clipped by 4 bases and J by 6 bases, with 16 bases between them. Germline V CDR1 and CDR2: SGHDN, FVKESK. This CDR3 spans 15 amino acids. CDR3 DNA: TGTGCCAGCAGCCTTAGAACTCCGGGGGCCAATGAGCAGTTCTTC. Residues: CASSLRTPGANEQFF. Combining the CDR3 with reference TRBV14 and TRBJ2-1 gives the whole variable domain EAGVTQFPSHSVIEKGQTVTLRCDPISGHDNLYWYRRVMGKEIKFLLHFVKESKQDESGMPNNRFLAERTGGTYSTLKVQPAELEDSGVYFCASSLRTPGANEQFFGPGTRLTVL.